This T cell receptor (beta chain) was recovered during a study of T cells in Graves' hyperthyroidism and ophthalmopathy. Researchers took RNA transcripts and amplified the TCR beta CDR3 regions from them. HTBI primers were employed in a first-round RT-PCR of the TCR CDR3. TCRdb re-called the multiplex PCR reads with MiXCR, one entry per CDR3 protein. The sample comprises approximately 640,000 distinct CDR3 sequences, around 15% of which are singletons, and roughly a sixth rests with the top ten. CDR1 is MDHEN, CDR2 SYDVKM, per germline. The CDR3 contains 15 residues. Note on this clonotype: Possible read error: a much larger clone is one base away.

Graves' hyperthyroidism qualified as stable when ophthalmopathy did not progress within 18 months. The source material was blood. This receptor was identified in a man in his forties or fifties with Graves' hyperthyroidism. The V and J genes are TRBV28 and TRBJ2-7; 11 bases are shared with TRBD2. DNA for the CDR3: TGTGCCAGCAGACCTACTAGCGGGAGCTCCTACGACCAGTACTTC. It yields the protein CASRPTSGSSYDQYF.